This paragraph reports one T cell receptor beta chain. This same CDR3 is encoded by further DNA sequences in the sample. The sample comes from a study of blood T cell repertoires in COVID-19. Study details: Acute and convalescent COVID-19 samples came from the United States, Italy and Spain. Sources were T cells, B-cell-depleted T cells, or PBMCs; the material itself was cDNA or gDNA.

The CDR3 runs 13 residues. From germline, CDR1 is LGHDT and CDR2 YNNKEL (reference sequence). V dropped 3 bases and J dropped 1 base, with 6 bases sitting between them. In the original processing: Quantification of nucleated cells was approximated via reference gene primer amplification. Repertoires were generated with immunoSEQ multiplex PCR, while TCRdb's copy carries only in-frame clones and drops some. Clone size and V and J calls were adopted from that table, with D and trimming inferred from the DNA. The sample carries about 270,000 clones, about 89% recorded once. The TCR comes from a man in his forties with active or convalescent COVID-19. The sequencing input was peripheral blood. The genes are TRBV3-1 (or the pseudogene TRBV3-2) and TRBJ1-1; no reliable D call. The CDR3 loop reads CASSHGRNTEAFF. The CDR3 coding sequence is TGTGCCAGCAGCCATGGGAGGAACACTGAAGCTTTCTTT.